This T cell receptor beta chain is from a study of CD8 T cells in Susac syndrome. Germline values: CDR1 MNHNS, CDR2 SASEGT. The CDR3 has 13 residues. Trimming pared 7 bases from V and 0 bases from J, leaving 9 bases between. An input of about 0.45 to 1 ug of RNA was subjected to reverse transcription using random hexamers. TCRdb recomputed calls from the immunoSEQ multiplex PCR reads with MiXCR, one row per CDR3 protein. Counted here are around 170,000 distinct CDR3 sequences, around 90% occurring once; the ten biggest clones make up 0.08%. The chain is built from TRBV6-1 and TRBJ2-5, with D tentatively TRBD2 (5 bases). Material for sequencing was CD4+ T cells from PBMCs. The receptor was derived from a human donor in good health. CDR3 bases: TGTGCCAGCACCCGAGGGAACCAAGAGACCCAGTACTTC. This encodes CASTRGNQETQYF.